Described below is a single T cell receptor beta chain sequence and its context. J gave up 6 bases and V 3 bases, and 5 bases lay outside the gene matches. Germline V lookup: CDR1 WNHNN, CDR2 SYGVQD (reference sequence). The CDR3 contains 15 residues. Assay: immunoSEQ multiplex PCR; the TCRdb copy retains only in-frame clones and omits some. The sample has 150,000 to 160,000 clones; 85% to 95% are singletons. This record comes from a study of control samples from healthy donors and cancer patients. The receptor's source is a man aged 45-65 years in good health. The sample consisted of blood. This chain joins TRBV10-1 and TRBJ2-1, with TRBD2 matching 10 bases. The CDR3 protein is CASSDGSGGRNEQFF. In DNA form, the CDR3 reads TGCGCCAGCAGTGACGGTAGCGGGGGGCGCAATGAGCAGTTCTTC.